The 20 T cell receptor beta chains in this list originate from one sample, sequenced in a study of control samples from healthy donors and cancer patients. Some clones are missing from TCRdb's copy, which holds only in-frame ones; the method was immunoSEQ multiplex PCR. The sample carries approximately 230,000 clones, roughly 87% recorded once. Material for sequencing was PBMCs. The receptors derive from a woman aged 60 to 75 with lung cancer.

This clone occurred once. The chain employs TRBV6-5 and TRBJ2-3; D call uncertain. V was trimmed by 6 bases and J by 5 bases, leaving 15 bases between them. The CDR3 contains 14 residues. The germline V gene has CDR1 MNHEY and CDR2 SVGAGI. CDR3 sequence (DNA): TGTGCCAGCAGCGCATATTCTAATGGAGATACGCAGTATTTT. Translation: CASSAYSNGDTQYF.

J is TRBJ2-3 and V is TRBV3-1 (or the pseudogene TRBV3-2); 8 nucleotides agree with TRBD2. Germline CDR1 LGHDT, CDR2 YNNKEL (reference sequence). With V trimmed by 0 bases and J by 4 bases, 6 bases remained unmatched. The length of the CDR3 is 16 residues. The CDR3 sequence: CASSQDPPGGADTQYF. Here the CDR3 DNA reads TGTGCCAGCAGCCAAGATCCGCCGGGAGGGGCAGATACGCAGTATTTT.

The sample holds one count of this clone. The CDR3 sequence: CASSQVNFGTSPGEQYF. The CDR3 DNA reads as TGTGCCAGCAGCCAAGTAAACTTTGGGACTAGTCCCGGCGAGCAGTACTTC. V is TRBV3-1 (or the pseudogene TRBV3-2) and J is TRBJ2-7, with 8 bases matching TRBD2. The CDR3 has 17 residues. Germline V gene data show CDR1 as LGHDT and CDR2 as YNNKEL (reference sequence). Trimming removed 1 base from V and 6 bases from J; junction bases left unmatched: 14.

The V call is TRBV19, the J call TRBJ1-3, with D hard to call. The germline gives CDR1 LNHDA, CDR2 SQIVND (reference sequence). V dropped 11 bases and J dropped 5 bases, with 13 bases sitting between them. CDR3 length equals 12 residues. The CDR3 spells CAYQAVRNTIYF. Here the CDR3 DNA reads TGTGCCTACCAGGCGGTGCGAAACACCATATATTTT.

Of note for this clone: Other DNA sequences of this sample code for an identical CDR3. This chain joins TRBV6-5 and TRBJ1-5; D may be TRBD1 (6 bases). CDR3 length: 15 residues. The V gene lost 0 bases and the J gene lost 2 bases, with 8 bases spanning the gap. CDR1 MNHEY and CDR2 SVGAGI come from the germline V gene. For the CDR3, the DNA is TGTGCCAGCAGTTACTCGGGGGGCCGCAATCAGCCCCAGCATTTT. Translation gives CASSYSGGRNQPQHF.

The chain carries TRBV4-2 and TRBJ2-1, with 13 bases fitting TRBD2. The J segment lost 5 bases and the V segment lost 3 bases, leaving 1 base of the junction unmatched. The CDR3 loop spans 15 amino acids. CDR1 is LGHNA, CDR2 YNFKEQ, per germline. CDR3 amino acids: CASSQGLAGHNEQFF. Here the CDR3 DNA reads TGTGCCAGCAGCCAGGGACTAGCGGGACACAATGAGCAGTTCTTC.

The CDR3, as DNA: TGTGCCACCATTTTCTTTGGTGTCACACAATCGGGGAATCAGCCCCAGCATTTT. Protein sequence: CATIFFGVTQSGNQPQHF. The rearrangement uses TRBV24-1 and TRBJ1-5; no firm D call. The CDR3 length is 18 residues. From germline, CDR1 is KGHDR and CDR2 SFDVKD. The ends were cut back, 8 bases at V and 4 bases at J, with 26 bases in the middle.

The chain carries TRBV18 and TRBJ2-2; D call uncertain. V was shortened by 5 bases and J by 4 bases, with 14 bases between the two germline ends. CDR1 is KGHSH, CDR2 LQKENI, per germline. The CDR3 length is 15 residues. The CDR3 coding sequence is TGTGCCAGCTCAGGAGTGGATGGAAGCACCGGGGAGCTGTTTTTT. Its protein is CASSGVDGSTGELFF.

V and J are TRBV11-2 and TRBJ1-1; 10 bases match TRBD1. The CDR3 has 17 amino acids. Trimming removed 5 bases from V and 4 bases from J; junction bases left unmatched: 13. Germline loops: CDR1 SGHAT, CDR2 FQNNGV. CDR3 sequence: CASSVRDRGYVGTEAFF. As DNA, the CDR3 is TGTGCCAGCAGCGTCCGGGACAGGGGATACGTCGGCACTGAAGCTTTCTTT.

The gene calls are TRBV6-4 and TRBJ2-3, with 8 bases lining up with TRBD2. Germline loops: CDR1 MRHNA, CDR2 SNTAGT. V lost 5 bases and J lost 0; bases outside the gene matches: 7. CDR3 length: 16 residues. This CDR3 is CASSFIAGFSTDTQYF. DNA of the CDR3: TGTGCCAGCAGTTTTATAGCGGGGTTCAGCACAGATACGCAGTATTTT.

The chain couples TRBV7-9 to TRBJ1-1; possible D gene TRBD1, 5 bases. This CDR3 is built from 12 residues. V lost 4 bases and J lost 7, with 10 bases in between. Germline-derived CDR1 and CDR2 are SEHNR and FQNEAQ (reference sequence). CDR3 nucleotides: TGTGCCAGCAGCTACCTAGACAGTGAAGCTTTCTTT. Encoded protein: CASSYLDSEAFF.

Comments on this clone: Other DNA sequences from this sample encode an identical CDR3 as well. The chain uses TRBV11-2 and TRBJ1-2, with no clear D. Germline V gene data show CDR1 as SGHAT and CDR2 as FQNNGV. The CDR3 is 13 amino acids. Trimming stripped 5 bases from V and 4 bases from J, with 11 bases between. CDR3 nucleotides: TGTGCCAGCAGCCTAGGTGTAATCTATGGCTACACCTTC. This translates into CASSLGVIYGYTF.

This clone was seen a single time. Relative to the germline gene, one junction end is altered; a read error may explain this. The V gene is TRBV6-5, the J gene TRBJ1-1; 7 positions agree with TRBD1. This CDR3 comprises 16 residues. Germline V lookup: CDR1 MNHEY, CDR2 SVGAGI. CDR3 amino acids: CAGSYSNRGMNTEAFF. For the CDR3, the DNA is TGTGCCGGCAGTTACTCGAACAGGGGCATGAACACTGAAGCTTTCTTT.

This clone occurred once. This sequence joins TRBV28 and TRBJ2-1; tentatively, D is TRBD1 or TRBD2 (6 bases each). Germline V CDR1 and CDR2: MDHEN, SYDVKM. The V end lost 5 bases, the J end lost 9 bases, and 23 bases lay between the germline ends. The CDR3 covers 16 residues. The CDR3 loop reads CASSPGGGGQLVEQFF. The CDR3 nucleotides read TGTGCCAGCAGTCCTGGAGGGGGAGGACAGCTGGTTGAGCAGTTCTTC.

The chain is built from TRBV29-1 and TRBJ2-1, with 9 bases matching TRBD2. CDR3 length equals 15 residues. The germline CDR1 and CDR2 sequences are SQVTM and ANQGSEA. J gave up 0 bases and V 4 bases, and 4 bases lay outside the gene matches. CDR3 amino acids: CSVGLAGISYNEQFF. The DNA for the CDR3 is TGCAGCGTTGGGCTAGCGGGGATCTCCTACAATGAGCAGTTCTTC.

This clone was recorded once. This chain connects TRBV5-1 to TRBJ2-6; D uncertain. Trimming stripped 0 bases from V and 0 bases from J, with 4 bases between. The CDR3 runs to 15 residues. Germline-derived CDR1 and CDR2 are SGHRS and YFSETQ. The CDR3 here is CASSLAGSGANVLTF. As DNA, the CDR3 is TGCGCCAGCAGCTTGGCGGGCTCTGGGGCCAACGTCCTGACTTTC.

J is TRBJ2-1 and V is TRBV21-1; the table's D call of TRBD2 was not tested on the DNA. TRBV21-1 is reported as a pseudogene. This CDR3 has 22 residues. Written as DNA, the CDR3 is TGTGCCAGCAGCAAAAGAAAGACAACCGGGACTAGCGGGTCCCGCCGCGGCAATGAGCAGTTCTTC. Its translation is CASSKRKTTGTSGSRRGNEQFF.

The rearrangement links TRBV6-6 to TRBJ1-4, with D tentatively TRBD1 (5 bases). CDR3 length: 14 residues. Germline V lookup: CDR1 MNHNY, CDR2 SVGAGI (reference sequence). Trimming stripped 8 bases from V and 2 bases from J, with 12 bases between. CDR3 region: CASAQGVTNEKLFF. In DNA form, the CDR3 reads TGTGCCAGCGCGCAAGGGGTGACTAATGAAAAACTGTTTTTT.

This clone was recorded once. This sequence joins TRBV28 and TRBJ2-2, with 9 bases aligning to TRBD1. With V trimmed by 6 bases and J by 7 bases, 9 bases remained unmatched. CDR1 is MDHEN, CDR2 SYDVKM, per germline. The CDR3 has 15 amino acids. This CDR3 is CASSLTQGAGGELFF. CDR3 sequence (DNA): TGTGCCAGCAGCCTTACACAGGGGGCGGGCGGGGAGCTGTTTTTT.

The count of this clone is one. This chain joins TRBV5-1 and TRBJ2-7, with D unresolved. Germline V CDR1 and CDR2: SGHRS, YFSETQ. V lost 0 bases, J lost 5 bases, and 9 bases lay in between. The CDR3 extends over 13 amino acids. The CDR3 bases are TGCGCCAGCAGCTTGGTAGTAGAGCACGAGCAGTACTTC. Its protein is CASSLVVEHEQYF.